The rows below give T cell receptor beta chains drawn from one sample of a study of blood T cell repertoires in COVID-19. Data came from immunoSEQ multiplex PCR; TCRdb stores just in-frame clones and leaves some out. The sample contains some 110,000 clones, 86% of which appear only once. The sample comprised peripheral blood. The receptors were gathered from a man in his forties or fifties with acute or convalescent COVID-19. The CDR3 runs from the conserved cysteine through the conserved F or W. The D gene is left open where the match is weak. Clone size appears in some rows only: once, few, many, or a class for an expanded clone.

TRBD1,TRBV27,TRBJ1-4,NA,CASSILPGQGHEKLFF,TGTGCCAGCAGTATCCTACCGGGACAGGGGCATGAAAAACTGTTTTTT
TRBD2,TRBV5-1,TRBJ2-5,NA,CASSLGPWIAGTPQETQYF,TGCGCCAGCAGCTTGGGACCCTGGATAGCGGGGACCCCACAAGAGACCCAGTACTTC
NA,TRBV6-5,TRBJ2-2,NA,CASSPRAGEVGELFF,TGTGCCAGCAGTCCCAGGGCAGGGGAAGTCGGGGAGCTGTTTTTT
TRBD2,TRBV3-1/TRBV3-2,TRBJ2-7,once,CASSQDRTSGSKYF,TGTGCCAGCAGCCAAGATAGAACTAGCGGGAGTAAGTACTTC
NA,TRBV21-1,TRBJ1-2,NA,CASYMYQGTAFIGYTF,TGTGCCAGCTATATGTATCAGGGGACAGCCTTTATCGGCTACACCTTC
NA,TRBV4-1,TRBJ1-5,NA,CASSPLQAQPQHF,TGCGCCAGCAGCCCTCTCCAGGCTCAGCCCCAGCATTTT
TRBD1,TRBV10-3,TRBJ1-1,NA,CAISRDRNTEAFF,TGTGCCATCAGCCGGGACAGAAACACTGAAGCTTTCTTT
TRBD1,TRBV10-3,TRBJ1-3,few,CAVSGTANPVMSSGNTIYF,TGTGCCGTCTCAGGGACAGCAAATCCGGTGATGAGCTCTGGAAACACCATATATTTT
NA,TRBV13,TRBJ1-6,NA,CASSLGEYNSPLHF,TGTGCCAGCAGCTTGGGAGAGTATAATTCACCCCTCCACTTT
TRBD1,TRBV5-4,TRBJ1-4,NA,CASSLGGATNEKLFF,TGTGCCAGCAGCTTAGGGGGCGCAACTAATGAAAAACTGTTTTTT
NA,TRBV5-8,TRBJ1-1,NA,CASSSPHKSGFFGNTEAFF,TGTGCCAGCAGCTCGCCTCATAAATCAGGGTTCTTTGGGAACACTGAAGCTTTCTTT
TRBD2,TRBV19,TRBJ2-5,NA,CASTTQRGSQETQYF,TGTGCCAGTACGACGCAGCGGGGGAGCCAAGAGACCCAGTACTTC
NA,TRBV7-2,TRBJ1-3,NA,CASSGLNSGNTIYF,TGTGCCAGCAGCGGGCTTAATTCCGGAAACACCATATATTTT